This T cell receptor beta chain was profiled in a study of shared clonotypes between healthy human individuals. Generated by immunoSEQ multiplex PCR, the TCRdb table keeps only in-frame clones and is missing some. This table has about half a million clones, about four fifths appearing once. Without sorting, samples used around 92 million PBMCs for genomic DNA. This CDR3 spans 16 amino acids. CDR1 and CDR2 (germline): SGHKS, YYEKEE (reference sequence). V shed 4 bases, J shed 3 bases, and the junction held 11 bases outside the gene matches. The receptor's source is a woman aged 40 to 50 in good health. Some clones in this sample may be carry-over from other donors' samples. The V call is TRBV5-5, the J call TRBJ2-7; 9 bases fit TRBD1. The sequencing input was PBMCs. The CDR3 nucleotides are TGTGCCAGCAGCCTTCCCTCCGGGACAGGGTTCTACGAGCAGTACTTC. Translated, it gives CASSLPSGTGFYEQYF.